The entry below describes one TCR beta chain. This clonotype was recorded at least ten times. The antigen this receptor binds is unknown. No much larger clone exists at a distance of one base, and base qualities are not known. The data originate from a study of early T cells in non-severe SARS-CoV-2 infection listed by TCRdb under 2021. Background for the entire study: Because TCR sequencing relied on bulk RNA taken from unsorted whole blood, pairing of alpha and beta chains was not possible. Overall results and qualifications from the work: VDJdb matching was skewed toward anti-spike CD8 responses, so virus-specific expansions were likely underestimated and private and CD4 specificities were missed.

Reading the germline V gene gives CDR1 KGHSH and CDR2 LQKENI. Spanning cysteine to phenylalanine, the CDR3 consists of 12 amino acids. Only CDR3 DNA is held: 36 bases, read in frame from base 1. The junction shows trimming of 5 bases on V and 0 bases on J, plus 4 bases between the germline ends. Library creation used 5' RACE. Sequenced using a NextSeq 500. In the TCR library protocol, unique molecular identifiers were attached to individual cDNA molecules to correct for PCR bias and sequencing error. Both TCR alpha and beta chains were sequenced, and tight co-correlation was observed between alpha and beta sequence abundances in each sample. In the source study's methods: V gene, J gene and CDR3 annotation of TCR sequences was performed with Decombinator V4. TCRs were defined as expanded if a significant change between any two time points was detected under a Poisson model with p below 0.0001. TCR abundances were normalised to the total number of TCRs sequenced in each sample and reported as counts per million. TRAV1-2 paired with TRAJ12, TRAJ20 or TRAJ33 defined MAIT TCRs, while TRAV10 paired with TRAJ18 defined iNKT TCRs. VDJdb, accessed 1 November 2021, was searched for CMV, EBV and SARS-CoV-2 annotated TCRs, with TCRs annotated for multiple antigens excluded. TCRdb handled the public reads itself, with Q25 trimming in fastp and clone calling in MiXCR, and kept productive beta chains. Rows are combined by CDR3 protein, so each entry shows the most common genes and DNA. TCRdb, not the original authors, processed these V and J calls. For this sample the table gives 50,000 to 70,000 distinct CDR3 sequences, of which more than 8.5% were detected only once. Together, the top ten hold around 8.3% of the sample.

This was a case-control study nested in a cohort of healthcare workers in London, UK, who had nasopharyngeal swab PCR tests and blood samples taken every week. Healthcare workers were enrolled in the week of the UK lockdown, from 23 to 31 March 2020, and were followed every week for up to roughly 15 weeks. This chain is built from TRBV18 and TRBJ2-5; confidence is insufficient to name the D gene. Sequencing input: whole blood. The clonotype comes from an adult who was a healthcare worker with PCR-confirmed SARS-CoV-2 infection or an uninfected control (not recorded which). This receptor has the CDR3 CASSTYQETQYF. The sequenced DNA: TGTGCCAGCTCAACTTACCAAGAGACCCAGTACTTC. Beyond the CDR3, the reference TRBV18 and TRBJ2-5 genes provide the residues; the full variable domain reads: NAGVMQNPRHLVRRRGQEARLRCSPMKGHSHVYWYRQLPEEGLKFMVYLQKENIIDESGMPKERFSAEFPKEGPSILRIQQVVRGDSAAYFCASSTYQETQYFGPGTRLLVL.